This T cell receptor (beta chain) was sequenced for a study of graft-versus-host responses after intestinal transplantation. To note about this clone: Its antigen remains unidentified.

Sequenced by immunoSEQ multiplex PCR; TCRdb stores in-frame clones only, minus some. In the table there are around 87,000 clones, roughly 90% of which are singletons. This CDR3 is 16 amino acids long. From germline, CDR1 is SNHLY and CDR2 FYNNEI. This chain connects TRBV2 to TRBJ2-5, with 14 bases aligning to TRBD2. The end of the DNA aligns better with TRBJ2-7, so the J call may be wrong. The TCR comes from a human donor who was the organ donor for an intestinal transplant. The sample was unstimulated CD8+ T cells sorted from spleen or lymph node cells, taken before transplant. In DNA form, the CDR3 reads TGTGCCAGCAGAGGACTAGCGGGGGGCGCCCCCTACGAGCAGTACTTC. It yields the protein CASRGLAGGAPYEQYF.